Here is one T cell receptor (beta chain) with its context. What it recognizes is unknown. The entry originates in a study of shared clonotypes between healthy human individuals. Whole-study findings and limits: Though the depth was large, rarefaction showed that sorted-subset sequencing was incomplete. The small donor group covered limited genetic and exposure diversity.

Here immunoSEQ multiplex PCR was the method, and the copy in TCRdb shows in-frame clones only, minus some. The sample includes some 2.3 million clones, 90% to 95% seen only once; the top ten take 0.39%. The CDR3 covers 10 residues. CDR1 is SQVTM, CDR2 ANQGSEA, per germline. Trimming removed 6 bases from V and 9 bases from J, with 9 bases in between. Sequencing was performed on naive CD4+ T cells from PBMCs. Subset reported: CD45RA+ positively selected. The V gene is TRBV29-1, the J gene TRBJ1-5, with D tentatively TRBD1 (6 bases). The receptor's source is a man aged 18 to 29 in good health. Some clones in this sample may be carry-over from other donors' samples. For the CDR3, the DNA is TGCAGCGTGGGGGGCGGGCCCCAGCATTTT. Translating gives CSVGGGPQHF.